These 9 T cell receptor beta chains were all obtained from the same sample, sequenced in a study of Ad26.COV2.S vaccination and SARS-CoV-2 variants. Documented treatment: approximately 18 received Ad26.COV2.S at low or high dose, single or two shots; roughly 5 received placebo; per-sample allocation not given. On day 63 after the first injection, vaccine and placebo recipients gave samples. Assay: immunoSEQ multiplex PCR; the TCRdb copy retains only in-frame clones and omits some. The sample holds some 400,000 clones, roughly 90% seen once. Source: peripheral blood, taken in a trial of Ad26.COV2.S vaccine versus placebo. The receptors were gathered from a person between 18 and 65 years old who received the Ad26.COV2.S COVID-19 vaccine or a placebo.

This sequence joins TRBV6-6 and TRBJ2-1, with D hard to call. The CDR3 is made up of 13 amino acids. The V end lost 4 bases, the J end lost 4 bases, and 8 bases lay between the germline ends. CDR1 and CDR2 from the germline V gene are MNHNY and SVGAGI (reference sequence). CDR3 sequence: CASSFRLYNEQFF. CDR3 coding DNA: TGTGCCAGCAGTTTCCGGCTTTACAATGAGCAGTTCTTC.

The chain is built from TRBV23-1 and TRBJ2-7, with 7 bases aligning to TRBD1. TRBV23-1 is marked as an open reading frame, function uncertain. CDR3 length: 17 amino acids. V trimming: 2 bases; J trimming: 1 base; junction bases outside the gene matches: 11. The CDR3 sequence is CASSQVHRGPRSYEQYF. CDR3 in DNA: TGCGCCAGCAGTCAAGTCCACAGGGGTCCTCGTTCCTACGAGCAGTACTTC.

This clone occurred many times. This chain connects TRBV6-1 to TRBJ2-3, with TRBD2 matching 9 bases. The CDR3 is 15 residues long. The V segment lost 2 bases and the J segment 5 bases; nucleotides outside the gene matches: 5. The germline V gene has CDR1 MNHNS and CDR2 SASEGT. CDR3 nucleotides: TGTGCCAGCAGTGAACTAGCGGGAACCGGAGATACGCAGTATTTT. Encoded protein: CASSELAGTGDTQYF.

The chain combines TRBV9 with TRBJ2-2, with D perhaps TRBD2 (5 bases). CDR1 and CDR2 (germline): SGDLS, YYNGEE. Trimming pared 0 bases from V and 7 bases from J, leaving 13 bases between. The CDR3 contains 15 residues. CDR3 sequence: CASSVEAIEGGELFF. The CDR3 DNA reads as TGTGCCAGCAGCGTAGAGGCGATAGAGGGCGGGGAGCTGTTTTTT. Supplemented by reference TRBV9 and TRBJ2-2, the full variable domain reads DSGVTQTPKHLITATGQRVTLRCSPRSGDLSVYWYQQSLDQGLQFLIQYYNGEERAKGNILERFSAQQFPDLHSELNLSSLELGDSALYFCASSVEAIEGGELFFGEGSRLTVL.

CDR3 bases: TGTGCCAGCAGCCGGACAGGAGCGGACGATGAGCAGTTCTTC. As protein: CASSRTGADDEQFF. The chain combines TRBV9 with TRBJ2-1, with TRBD1 matching 7 bases. From germline, CDR1 is SGDLS and CDR2 YYNGEE. J lost 8 bases, V lost 4 bases, and 9 bases had no gene match. The CDR3 consists of 14 residues.

The chain links TRBV5-6 to TRBJ2-1; D is unclear. V was trimmed by 2 bases and J by 0 bases, leaving 9 bases between them. This CDR3 spans 15 amino acids. Germline CDR1 and CDR2: SGHDT and YYEEEE. CDR3 region: CASSFMWSSYNEQFF. Here the CDR3 DNA reads TGTGCCAGCAGCTTTATGTGGAGCTCCTACAATGAGCAGTTCTTC.

V usage is TRBV24-1 and J usage is TRBJ2-3; D not resolved. The V gene lost 6 bases and the J gene lost 0 bases, with 18 bases spanning the gap. The length of the CDR3 is 17 residues. Germline CDR1 KGHDR, CDR2 SFDVKD. As DNA, the CDR3 is TGTGCCACCAGTTCCCCACCGGGTCGTTCTAGCACAGATACGCAGTATTTT. This translates into CATSSPPGRSSTDTQYF.

This sequence joins TRBV2 and TRBJ1-5; possible D gene TRBD1, 6 bases. The CDR3 is 14 amino acids. Trimming took 2 bases from V and 9 from J, leaving 14 bases between them. Germline V lookup: CDR1 SNHLY, CDR2 FYNNEI. The CDR3 DNA reads as TGTGCCAGCAGTGAAAGGGACACCCGTTGGCCCCAGCATTTT. Translating gives CASSERDTRWPQHF.

The chain carries TRBV5-1 and TRBJ1-2; 8 bases line up with TRBD1. The CDR3 has 14 residues. Germline CDR1 is SGHRS and CDR2 is YFSETQ. V shed 4 bases and J 2 bases; nucleotides not matched to a gene: 4. The CDR3 DNA reads TGCGCCAGCAGCCCAAGGACAGGGAACTATGGCTACACCTTC. Translation gives CASSPRTGNYGYTF.